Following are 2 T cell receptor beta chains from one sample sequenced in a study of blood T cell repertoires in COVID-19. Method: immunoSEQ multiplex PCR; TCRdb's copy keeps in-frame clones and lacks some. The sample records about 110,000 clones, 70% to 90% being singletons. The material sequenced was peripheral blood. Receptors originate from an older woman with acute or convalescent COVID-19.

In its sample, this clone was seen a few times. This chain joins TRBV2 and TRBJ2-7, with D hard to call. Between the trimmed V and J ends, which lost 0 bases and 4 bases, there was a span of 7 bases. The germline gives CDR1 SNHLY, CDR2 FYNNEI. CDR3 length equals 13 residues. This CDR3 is CASSEAYSYEQYF. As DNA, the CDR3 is TGTGCCAGCAGTGAAGCATACAGTTACGAGCAGTACTTC. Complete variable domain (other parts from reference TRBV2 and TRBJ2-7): EPEVTQTPSHQVTQMGQEVILRCVPISNHLYFYWYRQILGQKVEFLVSFYNNEISEKSEIFDDQFSVERPDGSNFTLKIRSTKLEDSAMYFCASSEAYSYEQYFGPGTRLTVT.

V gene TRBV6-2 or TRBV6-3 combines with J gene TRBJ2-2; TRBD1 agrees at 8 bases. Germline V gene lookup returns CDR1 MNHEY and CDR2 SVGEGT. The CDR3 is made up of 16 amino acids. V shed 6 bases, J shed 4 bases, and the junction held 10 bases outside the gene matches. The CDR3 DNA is TGTGCCAGCAGCAGGGGGCTAGCTCGTGGCACCGGGGAGCTGTTTTTT. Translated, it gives CASSRGLARGTGELFF.